Reported below is one T cell receptor (beta chain). The source of the sample is a study of blood T cell repertoires in COVID-19. In the original analysis: Amplification from reference gene primers served as the basis for estimated nucleated cell counts. TCRdb's copy holds only in-frame clones and misses some; the assay was immunoSEQ multiplex PCR. That table supplies the V and J calls and clone size; D and trimming were determined from the DNA. Of more than 100,000 clones in the sample, 80% to 90% were seen once. The participants were between 18 and 89 years old and came from about two dozen US areas. The trim removed 2 bases at V and 0 bases at J, leaving 5 bases unmatched. The length of the CDR3 is 16 residues. Germline CDR1 is SGHRS and CDR2 is YFSETQ.

The TCR was taken from a man aged 40-49 years with acute COVID-19. The gene calls are TRBV5-1 and TRBJ2-7, with TRBD2 matching over 10 bases. Sequencing used PBMCs or T cells enriched from blood (not recorded which). The CDR3 spells CASSFLAGASSYEQYF. The CDR3 bases are TGCGCCAGCAGCTTTCTAGCGGGAGCTAGCTCCTACGAGCAGTACTTC.